This T cell receptor (beta chain) was found in a study of T cell responses to AZD1222 COVID-19 vaccine (dated by TCRdb to the early 2020s). Regarding the complete study: AZD1222 recipients given second doses at about 4 weeks or at about 12 weeks were pooled, since spike-specific TCR depth and breadth were not found to differ between the two schedules. TCR sequencing was performed for more than 230 trial participants, of whom about 200 were given two doses of AZD1222 and 26 were given two doses of MenACWY control vaccine. Enrollment into the trials was organized by age into subgroups of 18-55, 56-69 and 70-plus years, and those subgroups contained around 150, 28 and 57 TCR-sequenced participants, respectively.

Trimming takes 6 bases from V and 3 bases from J, and the germline ends sit 11 bases apart. The CDR3 covers 13 residues, taking in both the cysteine and the phenylalanine. Here the CDR3 DNA is all that survives: 39 bases in frame from base 1. The intended sense of this specimen's time point label: baseline before first vaccination. Samples from vaccinated people were obtained from the UK trials COV001 and COV002, which included a single-blind randomized controlled phase 2/3 trial of AZD1222 (ChAdOx1 nCoV-19) in healthy adults. For TCRbeta chain sequencing, PBMC samples were collected from trial participants at day 0 and at day 28 after the second dose. Results the study describes overall, beyond this receptor: In the small 56-69-year group, the increase in depth fell short of significance, most likely because of low power. Because no samples from the day 14 peak response were available, repertoires could be characterized only after the peak T cell response. Nearly half of unique spike-specific TCRs reportedly recognized epitopes outside regions mutated in the B.1.351 and B.1.1.7 variants. Conclusions about previously exposed vaccinees were limited because only six AZD1222 recipients were SARS-CoV-2 seropositive at baseline. Most participants were white British and females outnumbered males, and the authors suggested that clonal diversity may have been underestimated. After two AZD1222 doses, spike-specific TCR breadth and depth were significantly higher than at day 0 and than in MenACWY recipients. CD4 TCRs associated with the vaccine covered the entire spike protein, and the dominant responses were in regions 160-218 and 743-854.

On this clone itself: No cognate antigen has been identified for it. Base qualities are not recorded, but no much larger clone differs from it by a single base.

The CDR3 regions of human TCRbeta chains were subjected to immunosequencing. Per the original workflow: Repertoire TCRs were matched against a reference library of SARS-CoV-2-specific TCRs generated with the MIRA antigen-specificity platform. Breadth was defined as the fraction of unique TCRs that were SARS-CoV-2-associated. Depth was defined as the fraction of total T cells that were SARS-CoV-2-associated. Using the MIRA data, each spike-specific TCR was assigned both to the spike region to which the TCR was reactive and to a CD4 or CD8 class. Log10-transformed breadth and depth values were compared by one-way ANOVA with Sidak's multiple comparisons tests. TCRdb mirrors the immuneACCESS table, restricted to in-frame sequences. Some clones are absent from its copies; in checked studies, under half trace to an unresolved V gene, and the reason for the others is unknown. The V and J calls and clone size come from that table; D and trimming were worked out from the DNA. Recorded for this sample are 95,000 to 100,000 clones; roughly 87% of them occurred a single time. The ten biggest clones cover around 1.6% of the sample.

The source material was peripheral blood, sampled on day 0 of AZD1222 vaccination. Rearrangement joined TRBV12-3 or TRBV12-4 to TRBJ1-2, with no confident D gene call. This receptor was obtained from an adult in good health. The CDR3 loop reads CASSLGPHYGYTF. The DNA reads as follows: TGTGCCAGCAGCCTCGGACCGCACTATGGCTACACCTTC.